The clone carrying this T cell receptor beta chain has ten or more counts. What it binds is not known. A single record per CDR3 protein comes from TCRdb applying MiXCR to the 5' RACE reads. The sample has almost 30,000 distinct CDR3 sequences; roughly 12% are singletons. The sample is drawn from a study of neurological immune-mediated disorders. Study-wide results and caveats: None of the CDR3 amino acid sequences found in expanded clones was shared across subjects. This suggests that the TCR-beta repertoires were private in all groups.

This TCR was recovered from an older woman in good health. Material for sequencing was PBMCs.

This chain's CDR3 is CASSSRGGTGGSAGELFF. CDR3 nucleotide sequence: TGTGCCAGCAGCTCAAGAGGAGGGACAGGGGGCTCGGCCGGGGAGCTGTTTTTT. V gene TRBV7-9 combines with J gene TRBJ2-2, with 12 bases lining up with TRBD1. V lost 4 bases to trimming and J lost 6 bases; unmatched junction nucleotides: 12. The CDR3 totals 18 residues. CDR1 is SEHNR, CDR2 FQNEAQ, per germline (reference sequence).